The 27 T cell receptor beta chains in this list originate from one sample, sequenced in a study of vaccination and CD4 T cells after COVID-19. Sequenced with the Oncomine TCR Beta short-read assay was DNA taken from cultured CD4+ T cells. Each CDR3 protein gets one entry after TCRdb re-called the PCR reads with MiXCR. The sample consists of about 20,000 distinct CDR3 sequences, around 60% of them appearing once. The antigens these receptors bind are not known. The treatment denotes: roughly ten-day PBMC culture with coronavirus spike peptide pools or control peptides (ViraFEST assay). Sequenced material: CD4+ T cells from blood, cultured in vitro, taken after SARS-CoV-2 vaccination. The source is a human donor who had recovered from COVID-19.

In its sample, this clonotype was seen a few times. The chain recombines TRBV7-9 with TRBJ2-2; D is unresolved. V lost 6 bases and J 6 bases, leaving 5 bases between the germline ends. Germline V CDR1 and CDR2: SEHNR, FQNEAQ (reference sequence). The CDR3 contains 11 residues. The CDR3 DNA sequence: TGTGCCAGCAGTGCAGCCGGGGAGCTGTTTTTT. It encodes CASSAAGELFF.

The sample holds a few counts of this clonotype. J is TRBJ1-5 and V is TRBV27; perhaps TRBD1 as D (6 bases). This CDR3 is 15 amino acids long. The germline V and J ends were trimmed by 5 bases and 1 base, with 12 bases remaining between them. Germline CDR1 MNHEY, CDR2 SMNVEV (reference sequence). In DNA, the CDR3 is TGTGCCAGCAGTGCCCATCAGGGGAGCAATCAGCCCCAGCATTTT. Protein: CASSAHQGSNQPQHF.

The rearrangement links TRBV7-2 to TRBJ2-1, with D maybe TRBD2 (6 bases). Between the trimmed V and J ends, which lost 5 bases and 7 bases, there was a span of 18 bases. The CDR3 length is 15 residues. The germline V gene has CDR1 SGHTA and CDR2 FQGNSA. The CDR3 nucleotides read TGTGCCAGCAGCCCAAGACCGGGACTGGGGAATGAGCAGTTCTTC. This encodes CASSPRPGLGNEQFF. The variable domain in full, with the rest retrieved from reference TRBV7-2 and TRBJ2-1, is GAGVSQSPSNKVTEKGKDVELRCDPISGHTALYWYRQSLGQGLEFLIYFQGNSAPDKSGLPSDRFSAERTGGSVSTLTIQRTQQEDSAVYLCASSPRPGLGNEQFFGPGTRLTVL.

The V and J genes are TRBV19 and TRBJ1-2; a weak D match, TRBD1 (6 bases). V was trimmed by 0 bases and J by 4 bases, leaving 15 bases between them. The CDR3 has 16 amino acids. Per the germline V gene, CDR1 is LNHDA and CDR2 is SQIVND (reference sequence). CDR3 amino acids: CASSIDPGRGGYGYTF. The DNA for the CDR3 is TGTGCCAGTAGTATAGATCCTGGCAGGGGAGGCTATGGCTACACCTTC.

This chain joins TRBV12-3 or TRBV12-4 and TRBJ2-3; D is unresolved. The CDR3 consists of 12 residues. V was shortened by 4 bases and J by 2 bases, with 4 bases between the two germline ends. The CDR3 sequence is CASSSTTDTQYF. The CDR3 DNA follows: TGTGCCAGCAGTTCGACCACAGATACGCAGTATTTT.

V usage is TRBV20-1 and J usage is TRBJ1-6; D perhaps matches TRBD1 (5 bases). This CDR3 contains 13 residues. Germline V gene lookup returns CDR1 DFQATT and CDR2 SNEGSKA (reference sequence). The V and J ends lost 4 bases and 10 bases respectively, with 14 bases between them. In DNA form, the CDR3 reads TGCAGTGCTATCTCACGGGACGCATCACCCCTCCACTTT. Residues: CSAISRDASPLHF.

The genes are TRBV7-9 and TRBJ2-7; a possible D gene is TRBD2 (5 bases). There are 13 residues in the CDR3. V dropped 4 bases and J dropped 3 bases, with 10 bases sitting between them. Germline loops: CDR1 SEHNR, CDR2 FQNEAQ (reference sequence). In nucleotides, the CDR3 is TGTGCCAGCAGCTACGGACGGGACTACGAGCAGTACTTC. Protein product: CASSYGRDYEQYF.

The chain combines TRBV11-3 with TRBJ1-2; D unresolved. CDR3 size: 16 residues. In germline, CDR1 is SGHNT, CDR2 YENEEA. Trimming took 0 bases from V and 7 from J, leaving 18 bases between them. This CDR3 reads CASSLDTVSARGGYTF. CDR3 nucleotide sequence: TGTGCCAGCAGCTTAGATACCGTCTCAGCCCGGGGTGGCTACACCTTC. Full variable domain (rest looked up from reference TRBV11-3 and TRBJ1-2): EAGVVQSPRYKIIEKKQPVAFWCNPISGHNTLYWYLQNLGQGPELLIRYENEEAVDDSQLPKDRFSAERLKGVDSTLKIQPAELGDSAVYLCASSLDTVSARGGYTFGSGTRLTVV.

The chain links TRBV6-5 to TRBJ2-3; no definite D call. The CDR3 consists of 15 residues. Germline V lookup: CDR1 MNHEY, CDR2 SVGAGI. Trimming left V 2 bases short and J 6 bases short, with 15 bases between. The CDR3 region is CASSYESKRPDTQYF. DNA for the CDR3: TGTGCCAGCAGTTACGAGTCCAAGCGTCCGGATACGCAGTATTTT.

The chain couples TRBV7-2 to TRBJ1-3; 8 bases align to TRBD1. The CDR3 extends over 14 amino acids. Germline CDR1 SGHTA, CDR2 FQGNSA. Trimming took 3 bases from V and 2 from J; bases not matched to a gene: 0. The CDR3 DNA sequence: TGTGCCAGCAGCTTGGACAGGGCTGGAAACACCATATATTTT. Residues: CASSLDRAGNTIYF.

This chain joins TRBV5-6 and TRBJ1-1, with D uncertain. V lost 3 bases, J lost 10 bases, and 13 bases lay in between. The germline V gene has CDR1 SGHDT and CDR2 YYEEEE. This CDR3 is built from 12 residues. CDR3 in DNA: TGTGCCAGCAGCTCACCGGCAGTAGGAGCTTTCTTT. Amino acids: CASSSPAVGAFF.

CDR3 sequence (DNA): TGTGCCAGCAGCCCGGGTCACCTCGGAGGCTACACCTTC. Protein product: CASSPGHLGGYTF. The chain employs TRBV7-2 and TRBJ1-2, with D unresolved. The CDR3 covers 13 residues. CDR1 and CDR2 (germline): SGHTA, FQGNSA. V was trimmed by 5 bases and J by 8 bases, leaving 15 bases between them.

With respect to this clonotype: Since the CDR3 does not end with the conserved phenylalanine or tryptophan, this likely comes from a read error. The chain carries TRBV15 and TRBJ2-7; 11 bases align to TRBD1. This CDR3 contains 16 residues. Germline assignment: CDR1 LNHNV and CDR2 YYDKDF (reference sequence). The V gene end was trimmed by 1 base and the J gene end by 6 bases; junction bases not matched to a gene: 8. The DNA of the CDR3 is TGTGCCACCAGCAGAGTTACCGGGACAGGGGGAGGCGAGCAGTACCTC. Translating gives CATSRVTGTGGGEQYL.

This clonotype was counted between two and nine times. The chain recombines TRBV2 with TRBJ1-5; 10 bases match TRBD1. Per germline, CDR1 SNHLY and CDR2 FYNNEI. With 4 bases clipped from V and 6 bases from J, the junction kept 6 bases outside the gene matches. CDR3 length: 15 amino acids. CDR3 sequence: CASSADRGLSQPQHF. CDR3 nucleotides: TGTGCCAGCAGTGCCGACAGGGGGCTTTCTCAGCCCCAGCATTTT.

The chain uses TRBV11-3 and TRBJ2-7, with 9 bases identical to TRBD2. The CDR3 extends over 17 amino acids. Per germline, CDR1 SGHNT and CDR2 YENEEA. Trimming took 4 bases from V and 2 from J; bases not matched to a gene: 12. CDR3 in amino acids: CASSSARGSGRTYEQYF. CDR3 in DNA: TGTGCCAGCAGCTCGGCCCGGGGTAGCGGGAGAACCTACGAGCAGTACTTC.

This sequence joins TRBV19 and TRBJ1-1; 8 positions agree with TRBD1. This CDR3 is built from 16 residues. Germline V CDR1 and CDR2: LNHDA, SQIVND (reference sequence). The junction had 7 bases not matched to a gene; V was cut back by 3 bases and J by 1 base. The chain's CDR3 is CASSIEAGGQNTEAFF. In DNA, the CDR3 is TGTGCCAGTAGTATCGAGGCAGGGGGCCAGAACACTGAAGCTTTCTTT.

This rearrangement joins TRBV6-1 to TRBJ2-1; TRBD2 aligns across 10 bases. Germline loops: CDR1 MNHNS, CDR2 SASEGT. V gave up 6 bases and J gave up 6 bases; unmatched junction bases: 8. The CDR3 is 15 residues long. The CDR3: CASSPLAGEGNEQFF. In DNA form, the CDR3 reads TGTGCCAGCAGCCCCCTAGCGGGAGAGGGCAATGAGCAGTTCTTC.

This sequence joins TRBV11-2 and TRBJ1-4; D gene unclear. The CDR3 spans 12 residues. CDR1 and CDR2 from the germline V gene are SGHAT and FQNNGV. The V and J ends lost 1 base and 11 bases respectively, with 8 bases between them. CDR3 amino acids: CASSLGGYKLFF. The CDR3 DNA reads TGTGCCAGCAGCTTAGGGGGATACAAACTGTTTTTT.

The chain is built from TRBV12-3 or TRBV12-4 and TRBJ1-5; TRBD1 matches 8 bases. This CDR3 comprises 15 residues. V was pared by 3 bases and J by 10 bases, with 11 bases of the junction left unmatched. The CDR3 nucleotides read TGTGCCAGCAGTTTGGGACAGGCCGGTTTAAGTCCCCAGCATTTT. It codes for CASSLGQAGLSPQHF.

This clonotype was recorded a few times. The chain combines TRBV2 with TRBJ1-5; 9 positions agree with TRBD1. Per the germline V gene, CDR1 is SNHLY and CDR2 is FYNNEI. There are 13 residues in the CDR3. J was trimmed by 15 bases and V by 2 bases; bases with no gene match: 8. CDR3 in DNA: TGTGCCAGCAGTGAATATAGTACAGGGGGCGCGCATTTT. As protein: CASSEYSTGGAHF.

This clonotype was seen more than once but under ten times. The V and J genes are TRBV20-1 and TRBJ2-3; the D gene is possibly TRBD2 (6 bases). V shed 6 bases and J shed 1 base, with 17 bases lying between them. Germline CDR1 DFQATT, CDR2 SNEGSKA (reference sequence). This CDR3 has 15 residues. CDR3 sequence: CSAAAASERTDTQYF. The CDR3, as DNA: TGCAGTGCCGCGGCGGCTAGCGAGCGCACAGATACGCAGTATTTT.

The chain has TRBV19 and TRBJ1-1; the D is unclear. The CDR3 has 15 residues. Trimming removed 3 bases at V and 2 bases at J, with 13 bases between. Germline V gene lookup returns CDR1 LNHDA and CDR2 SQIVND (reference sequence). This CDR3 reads CASSISGQPNTEAFF. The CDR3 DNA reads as TGTGCCAGTAGTATTTCCGGGCAGCCCAACACTGAAGCTTTCTTT.

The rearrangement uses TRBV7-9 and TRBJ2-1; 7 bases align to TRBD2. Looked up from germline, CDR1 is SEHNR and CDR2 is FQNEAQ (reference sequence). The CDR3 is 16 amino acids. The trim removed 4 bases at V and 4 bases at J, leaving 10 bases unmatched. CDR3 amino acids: CASSSGGTLSYNEQFF. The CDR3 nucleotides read TGTGCCAGCAGCTCCGGGGGGACTCTATCTTACAATGAGCAGTTCTTC.

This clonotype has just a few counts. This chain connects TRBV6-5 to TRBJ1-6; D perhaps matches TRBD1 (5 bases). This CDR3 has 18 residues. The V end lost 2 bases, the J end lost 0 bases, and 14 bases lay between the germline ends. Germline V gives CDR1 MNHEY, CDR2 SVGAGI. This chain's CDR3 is CASSYRDHGSSYNSPLHF. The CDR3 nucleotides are TGTGCCAGCAGTTACCGGGACCACGGTAGCTCCTATAATTCACCCCTCCACTTT.

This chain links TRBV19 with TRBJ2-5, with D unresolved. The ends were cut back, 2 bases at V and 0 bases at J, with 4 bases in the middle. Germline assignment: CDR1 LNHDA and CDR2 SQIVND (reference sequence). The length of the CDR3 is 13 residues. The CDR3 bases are TGTGCCAGTAGTATAACAAACCAAGAGACCCAGTACTTC. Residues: CASSITNQETQYF.

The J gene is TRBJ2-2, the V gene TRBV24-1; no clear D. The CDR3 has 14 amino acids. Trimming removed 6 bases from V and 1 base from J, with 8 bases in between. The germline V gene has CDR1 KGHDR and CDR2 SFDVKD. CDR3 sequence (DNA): TGTGCCACCAGTAAGACTTTGAACACCGGGGAGCTGTTTTTT. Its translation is CATSKTLNTGELFF.

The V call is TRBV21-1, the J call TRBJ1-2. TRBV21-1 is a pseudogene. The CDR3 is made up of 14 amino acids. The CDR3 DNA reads TGTGCCAGCACACTATTCCCCTCCTCGGGTGGCTACACCTTC. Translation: CASTLFPSSGGYTF.